This is a list of T cell receptor beta chains from one sample in a study of blood T cell repertoires in COVID-19. The protocol was immunoSEQ multiplex PCR, while the TCRdb copy is restricted to in-frame clones and leaves out a portion. Of 90,000 to 140,000 clones detected, about 86% appear once; the ten largest clones hold around two fifths. The sample comprised peripheral blood. These receptors were collected from an elderly man with acute or convalescent COVID-19. CDR3s include the opening cysteine and the closing phenylalanine or tryptophan. D genes are given only for firm matches. The size field is filled for only some rows; it gives once, few, many or a size class.

v_gene,abundance,d_gene,j_gene,CDR3aa,CDR3nt
TRBV28,.,.,TRBJ1-1,CASINSLNTEAFF,TGTGCCAGCATTAACAGCCTGAACACTGAAGCTTTCTTT
TRBV7-8,.,TRBD2,TRBJ2-2,CASSLTGGSNTGELFF,TGTGCCAGCAGCTTAACGGGCGGGAGCAATACCGGGGAGCTGTTTTTT
TRBV15,.,.,TRBJ1-5,CATSRDRGQPQHF,TGTGCCACCAGCAGAGATCGGGGTCAGCCCCAGCATTTT
TRBV5-4,.,TRBD1,TRBJ1-1,CASSRRTGGTEAFF,TGTGCCAGCAGCCGACGGACAGGGGGCACTGAAGCTTTCTTT
TRBV7-9,few,TRBD1,TRBJ2-7,CASSVRDRGDEQYF,TGTGCCAGCAGTGTCCGGGACAGGGGGGACGAGCAGTACTTC
TRBV4-2,.,TRBD2,TRBJ2-3,CASSQEAGLADHTDTQYF,TGTGCCAGCAGCCAGGAAGCGGGACTAGCGGACCACACAGATACGCAGTATTTT
TRBV24-1,few,TRBD1,TRBJ1-5,CATSEGQINQPQHF,TGTGCCACCAGTGAGGGACAGATCAATCAGCCCCAGCATTTT
TRBV30,.,.,TRBJ1-1,CAVGQNTEAFF,TGTGCCGTGGGACAGAACACTGAAGCTTTCTTT
TRBV6-6,.,TRBD1,TRBJ1-5,CASSSPTGTSNQPQHF,TGTGCCAGCAGTTCCCCGACAGGGACTAGCAATCAGCCCCAGCATTTT
TRBV13,.,.,TRBJ1-2,CASSQGDYGYTF,TGTGCCAGCAGTCAGGGCGACTATGGCTACACCTTC
TRBV19,.,.,TRBJ2-1,CASSSTGSYNEQFF,TGTGCCAGTAGTTCGACGGGCTCCTACAATGAGCAGTTCTTC
TRBV18,.,.,TRBJ1-1,CASSPRERLNTEAFF,TGTGCCAGCTCACCACGAGAGAGATTGAACACTGAAGCTTTCTTT
TRBV5-1,.,.,TRBJ2-1,CASRLGKNEQFF,TGCGCCAGCAGGCTTGGCAAGAATGAGCAGTTCTTC
TRBV28,.,TRBD1,TRBJ1-3,CASSLSRTGSNTIYF,TGTGCCAGCAGTTTATCCCGGACAGGGAGCAACACCATATATTTT